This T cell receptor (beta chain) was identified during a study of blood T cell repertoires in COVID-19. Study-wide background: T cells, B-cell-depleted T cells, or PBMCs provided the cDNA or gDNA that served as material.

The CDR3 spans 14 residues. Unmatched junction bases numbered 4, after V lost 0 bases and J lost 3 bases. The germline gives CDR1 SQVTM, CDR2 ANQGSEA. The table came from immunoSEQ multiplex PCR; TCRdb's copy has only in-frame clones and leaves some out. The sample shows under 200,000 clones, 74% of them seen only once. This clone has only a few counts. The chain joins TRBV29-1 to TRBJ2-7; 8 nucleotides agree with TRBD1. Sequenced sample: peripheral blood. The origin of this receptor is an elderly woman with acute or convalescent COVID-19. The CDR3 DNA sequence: TGCAGCGTTGAAGATGACAGGGGTAACTACGAGCAGTACTTC. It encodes CSVEDDRGNYEQYF.